This T cell receptor beta chain was found in a study of blood T cell repertoires in COVID-19. Whole-study context: Researchers got acute and convalescent COVID-19 samples from the United States, Italy and Spain. T cells, B-cell-depleted T cells, or PBMCs supplied cDNA or gDNA.

Repertoires were generated with immunoSEQ multiplex PCR, while TCRdb's copy carries only in-frame clones and drops some. This sample has 190,000 or so clones, with around 87% found just once. The sequencing sample was made of peripheral blood. The TCR was taken from a woman aged 18-29 years who had recovered from COVID-19.

The CDR3 loop reads CSAAASLGELFF. CDR3 DNA sequence: TGCAGCGCTGCGGCTAGTCTCGGGGAGCTGTTTTTT. This rearrangement joins TRBV29-1 to TRBJ2-2, with D uncertain. This CDR3 is 12 amino acids long. V lost 7 bases and J 7 bases, leaving 13 bases between the germline ends. Germline V gives CDR1 SQVTM, CDR2 ANQGSEA.